This T cell receptor beta chain was recovered during a study of CD8 T cells in ankylosing spondylitis. Study conclusions and caveats: Ankylosing spondylitis blood seemed to carry a telltale TCR beta motif made of roughly 8 highly homologous variants.

Only a few counts were recorded for this clonotype. Its antigen is not identified. For TCR beta, libraries came from quantitative 5'-RACE with molecular barcodes. TCRdb reprocessed the 5' RACE reads with MiXCR, giving one entry per CDR3 protein. Found here are about 340,000 distinct CDR3 sequences, roughly 14% of them singletons; the top ten hold 0.95% to 1.4%. Trimming stripped 4 bases from V and 7 bases from J, with 12 bases between. Germline CDR1 and CDR2: SGHRS and YFSETQ. This CDR3 has 14 amino acids. The V gene is TRBV5-1, the J gene TRBJ1-6; a weak D match, TRBD1 (5 bases). Sample: blood, either unsorted or a sorted T cell fraction (not recorded which). The sequence derives from a male donor with ankylosing spondylitis or in good health (not recorded which). CDR3 in amino acids: CASSPTTDNSPLHF. Written as DNA, the CDR3 is TGCGCCAGCAGCCCCACGACAGACAATTCACCCCTCCACTTT.